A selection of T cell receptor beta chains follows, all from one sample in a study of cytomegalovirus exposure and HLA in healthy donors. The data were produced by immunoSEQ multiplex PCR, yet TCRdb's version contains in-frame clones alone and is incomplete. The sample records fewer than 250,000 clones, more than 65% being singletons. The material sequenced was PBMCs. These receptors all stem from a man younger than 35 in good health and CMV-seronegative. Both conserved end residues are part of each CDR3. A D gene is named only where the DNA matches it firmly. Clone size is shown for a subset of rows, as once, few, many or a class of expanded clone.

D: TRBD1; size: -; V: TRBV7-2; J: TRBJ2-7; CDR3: CASSLAPGGSYEQYF; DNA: TGTGCCAGCAGCTTAGCCCCAGGGGGCTCCTACGAGCAGTACTTC
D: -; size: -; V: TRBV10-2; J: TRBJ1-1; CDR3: CASLWQGEAFF; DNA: TGCGCCAGTTTATGGCAGGGGGAAGCTTTCTTT
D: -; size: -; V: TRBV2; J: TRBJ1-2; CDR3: CASSAKLGERAGYTF; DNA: TGTGCCAGCAGTGCTAAGTTGGGGGAGCGGGCTGGCTACACCTTC
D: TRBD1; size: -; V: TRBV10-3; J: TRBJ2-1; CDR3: CAISELDRATYNEQFF; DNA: TGTGCCATCAGTGAGCTGGACAGGGCTACTTACAATGAGCAGTTCTTC
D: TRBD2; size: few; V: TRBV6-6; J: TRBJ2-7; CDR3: CASRLAGEVWGEQYF; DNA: TGTGCCAGCCGACTAGCGGGAGAAGTTTGGGGCGAGCAGTACTTC
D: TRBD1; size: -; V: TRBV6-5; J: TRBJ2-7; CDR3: CASSYSGQGWYEQYF; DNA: TGTGCCAGCAGTTACTCGGGACAGGGGTGGTACGAGCAGTACTTC
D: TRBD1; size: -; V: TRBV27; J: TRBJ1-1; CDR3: CASSHQGAADTEAFF; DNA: TGTGCCAGCAGTCATCAGGGGGCGGCGGACACTGAAGCTTTCTTT
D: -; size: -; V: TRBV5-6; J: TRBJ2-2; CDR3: CASSRPQGNTGELFF; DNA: TGTGCCAGCAGCCGACCACAGGGGAACACCGGGGAGCTGTTTTTT
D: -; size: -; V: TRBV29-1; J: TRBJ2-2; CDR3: CSVRTAFTGELFF; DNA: TGCAGCGTTCGGACAGCCTTCACCGGGGAGCTGTTTTTT
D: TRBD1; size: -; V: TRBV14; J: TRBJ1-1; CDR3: CASSQGTGAVINTEAFF; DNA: TGTGCCAGCAGCCAAGGGACAGGGGCTGTGATAAACACTGAAGCTTTCTTT
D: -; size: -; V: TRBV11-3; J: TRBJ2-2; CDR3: CASSSHRVPNTGELFF; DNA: TGTGCCAGCAGCTCCCACAGGGTGCCGAACACCGGGGAGCTGTTTTTT
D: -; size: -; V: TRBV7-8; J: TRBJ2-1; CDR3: CASSLLRGLGYEQFF; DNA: TGTGCCAGCAGCCTCCTCCGCGGGCTCGGCTATGAGCAGTTCTTC
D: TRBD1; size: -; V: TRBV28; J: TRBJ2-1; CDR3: CASSGRQGVGSTYNEQFF; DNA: TGTGCCAGCAGTGGGCGACAGGGAGTGGGGTCTACCTACAATGAGCAGTTCTTC
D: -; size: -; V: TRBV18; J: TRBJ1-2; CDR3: CASSLSDRPSYGYTF; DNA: TGTGCCAGCTCACTTTCAGACAGGCCATCCTATGGCTACACCTTC
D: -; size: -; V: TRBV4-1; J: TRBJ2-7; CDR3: CASSQERGGVYEQYF; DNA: TGCGCCAGCAGCCAAGAAAGGGGAGGCGTCTACGAGCAGTACTTC
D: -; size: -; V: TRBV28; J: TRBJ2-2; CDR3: CASSLGLTNTGELFF; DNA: TGTGCCAGCAGTTTGGGACTCACGAACACCGGGGAGCTGTTTTTT
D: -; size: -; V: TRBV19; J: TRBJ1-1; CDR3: CASSTISGSAFF; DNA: TGTGCCAGTAGTACGATTTCAGGTTCAGCTTTCTTT
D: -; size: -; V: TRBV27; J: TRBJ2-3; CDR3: CASSFTAGRTDTQYF; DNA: TGTGCCAGCAGTTTCACAGCGGGTCGCACAGATACGCAGTATTTT
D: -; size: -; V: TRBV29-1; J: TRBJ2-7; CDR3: CSVEGWSQGSSYEQYF; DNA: TGCAGCGTTGAAGGTTGGTCGCAGGGCTCCTCCTACGAGCAGTACTTC
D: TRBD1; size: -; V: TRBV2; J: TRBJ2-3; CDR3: CASSEDRGPTDTQYF; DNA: TGTGCCAGCAGTGAGGACAGGGGGCCTACAGATACGCAGTATTTT
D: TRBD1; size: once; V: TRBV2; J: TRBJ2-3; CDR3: CASSEEGAGADTQYF; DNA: TGTGCCAGCAGTGAAGAGGGGGCAGGGGCAGATACGCAGTATTTT
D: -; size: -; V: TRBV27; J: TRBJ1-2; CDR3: CASSPSGGNYGYTF; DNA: TGTGCCAGCAGTCCGTCGGGCGGGAACTATGGCTACACCTTC
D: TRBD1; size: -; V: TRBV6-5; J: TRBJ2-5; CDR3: CASTLTGSEETQYF; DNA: TGTGCCAGCACCCTGACAGGGTCGGAAGAGACCCAGTACTTC
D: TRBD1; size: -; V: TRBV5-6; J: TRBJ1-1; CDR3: CASSLGSQGGTEAFF; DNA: TGTGCCAGCAGCTTAGGAAGTCAGGGGGGAACTGAAGCTTTCTTT
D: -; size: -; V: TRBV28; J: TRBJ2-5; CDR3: CASSFKTPGKETQYF; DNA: TGTGCCAGCAGTTTTAAGACACCAGGCAAAGAGACCCAGTACTTC
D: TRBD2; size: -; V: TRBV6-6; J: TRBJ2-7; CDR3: CASSGLAGVYEQYF; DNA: TGTGCCAGCTCGGGACTAGCGGGAGTGTACGAGCAGTACTTC
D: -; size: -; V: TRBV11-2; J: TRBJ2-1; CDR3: CASSISESSYNEQFF; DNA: TGTGCCAGCAGTATTAGCGAGAGCTCCTACAATGAGCAGTTCTTC